Listed below are T cell receptor beta chains from one sample, sequenced in a study of T cell responses to AZD1222 COVID-19 vaccine. TCRdb's table, derived via immunoSEQ multiplex PCR, lists solely in-frame clones and lacks some. This table has about 150,000 clones, 90% to 95% appearing once. The source was peripheral blood, collected 28 days after the second AZD1222 dose. Source of these receptors: an adult who received the AZD1222 COVID-19 vaccine. The CDR3 runs from the conserved cysteine through the conserved F or W. D genes are given only for firm matches. Size is omitted from some rows. Given values are once, few, many or a class for expanded clones.

J,size,D,V,DNA,CDR3
TRBJ1-3,.,.,TRBV5-8,TGTGCCAGCAGCTTACGGGGAGTGGGGATATATTTT,CASSLRGVGIYF
TRBJ1-2,.,.,TRBV7-9,TGTGCCAGCAGCTTAGCGGAACAGCCTACCAACTATGGCTACACCTTC,CASSLAEQPTNYGYTF
TRBJ1-2,.,.,TRBV18,TGTGCCAGCTCGGTTCTCAGGGGAAATAACTATGGCTACACCTTC,CASSVLRGNNYGYTF
TRBJ1-1,.,.,TRBV19,TGTGCCAGTAGTATAGTCAGTCGAGTTACAACTACTGAAGCTTTCTTT,CASSIVSRVTTTEAFF
TRBJ2-2,.,.,TRBV19,TGTGCCAGTAGTGTGCTGATCGAAACCGGGGAGCTGTTTTTT,CASSVLIETGELFF
TRBJ2-7,.,.,TRBV6-5,TGTGCCAGCAGTCCCGCGGTAAATAGCTACGAGCAGTACTTC,CASSPAVNSYEQYF
TRBJ2-2,.,.,TRBV28,TGTGCCAGCAGGTCGGCGGGGTTTGGGGAGCTGTTTTTT,CASRSAGFGELFF
TRBJ1-2,.,.,TRBV12-3/TRBV12-4,TGTGCCAGCAGTTTAGTTCTACCCTTAGGCTACACCTTC,CASSLVLPLGYTF
TRBJ2-3,.,TRBD1,TRBV7-2,TGTGCCAGCAGCCACGAGGGGGCGTCAGATACGCAGTATTTT,CASSHEGASDTQYF
TRBJ1-5,.,.,TRBV28,TGTGCCAGCAGTCCCTGGACGGACCAGCCCCAGCATTTT,CASSPWTDQPQHF
TRBJ1-2,.,.,TRBV5-6,TGTGCCAGCAGCCGCAGGACGGATCGAGGGGACACCTATGGCTACACCTTC,CASSRRTDRGDTYGYTF
TRBJ2-1,.,.,TRBV5-1,TGCGCCAGCAGCTTGGTTGGGACAACCTACAATGAGCAGTTCTTC,CASSLVGTTYNEQFF
TRBJ1-5,few,.,TRBV11-3,TGTGCCAGCAGCTCGCCGATTCAGCCCCAGCATTTT,CASSSPIQPQHF
TRBJ2-5,.,.,TRBV7-9,TGTGCCAGCAGCTTAGGGTCTAGCACGGAAGAGACCCAGTACTTC,CASSLGSSTEETQYF
TRBJ2-3,once,.,TRBV4-2,TGTGCCAGCAGCCAAACTTCTAGCACAGATACGCAGTATTTT,CASSQTSSTDTQYF
TRBJ2-7,.,.,TRBV18,TGTGCCAGCTCACCAGCAGGGGATTACGAGCAGTACTTC,CASSPAGDYEQYF
TRBJ2-3,.,.,TRBV5-1,TGCGCCAGCAGCTTAGGGAGCCCGGATACGCAGTATTTT,CASSLGSPDTQYF
TRBJ1-5,.,.,TRBV6-2/TRBV6-3,TGTGCCAGCAGTTACCTGGCAGAGAGCAATCAGCCCCAGCATTTT,CASSYLAESNQPQHF
TRBJ1-2,.,.,TRBV28,TGTGCCAGCATGGGGGCGACAGTCAGACTTTATGGCTACACCTTC,CASMGATVRLYGYTF
TRBJ2-3,.,.,TRBV7-3,TGTGCCAGCAGCTTAACTGTCAGGTGGACAGATACGCAGTATTTT,CASSLTVRWTDTQYF
TRBJ1-1,.,TRBD1,TRBV2,TGTGCCAGCGAGGGACAGGGGGCATTTCCCACTGAAGCTTTCTTT,CASEGQGAFPTEAFF
TRBJ2-3,.,.,TRBV13,TGTGCCAGCAGCTTTAACGGGGGAACAGATACGCAGTATTTT,CASSFNGGTDTQYF
TRBJ2-5,.,TRBD2,TRBV7-8,TGTGCCAGCAGCTTAGGGAGAGGACTAGCGGGGGGACAAGAGACCCAGTACTTC,CASSLGRGLAGGQETQYF
TRBJ1-1,.,TRBD1,TRBV5-1,TGCGCCAGCAGCTCCGGACAGGGTACCACTGAAGCTTTCTTT,CASSSGQGTTEAFF
TRBJ2-6,.,.,TRBV2,TGTGCCAGCAGAGGACAGCCGTCCGGGGCCAACGTCCTGACTTTC,CASRGQPSGANVLTF
TRBJ2-2,.,.,TRBV5-1,TGCGCCAGCAGCTTGCTAACGAACACCGGGGAGCTGTTTTTT,CASSLLTNTGELFF
TRBJ2-7,.,.,TRBV13,TGTGCCAGCAGCTCCTACCTTAAACCCTACGAGCAGTACTTC,CASSSYLKPYEQYF
TRBJ2-4,.,.,TRBV28,TGTGCCAGCAGTACGCGGCGAGTGCTAGCCAAAAACATTCAGTACTTC,CASSTRRVLAKNIQYF
TRBJ1-4,.,TRBD1,TRBV28,TGTGCCAGCAGTTCGTCCGGGACAGCTAATGAAAAACTGTTTTTT,CASSSSGTANEKLFF
TRBJ2-5,once,.,TRBV30,TGTGCCTGGTCTCCGGGGGGCATCCAGGAGACCCAGTACTTC,CAWSPGGIQETQYF
TRBJ1-3,.,TRBD1,TRBV5-1,TGCGCCAGCAGCTTGGCCGGGACAGGGTCTGGAAACACCATATATTTT,CASSLAGTGSGNTIYF
TRBJ2-1,.,.,TRBV25-1,TGTGCCAGCAGTGAATTTCTCCGGGGGCAGGGTCGGAGGGTGCAGTTCTTC,CASSEFLRGQGRRVQFF
TRBJ1-6,once,.,TRBV19,TGTGCCAGTAGTATAGGCGGCTCTCGTAATTCACCCCTCCACTTT,CASSIGGSRNSPLHF
TRBJ1-2,once,.,TRBV19,TGTGCCAGTACCACATTCCCAGATGGCTACACCTTC,CASTTFPDGYTF
TRBJ2-1,.,.,TRBV12-3/TRBV12-4,TGTGCCAGCAGTTTAGGTCCAGGGAGTGAGCAGTTCTTC,CASSLGPGSEQFF
TRBJ2-7,.,.,TRBV19,TGTGCCAGTAGCGTCGCTTGGGCGTCCACCTACGAGCAGTACTTC,CASSVAWASTYEQYF
TRBJ1-2,.,.,TRBV5-8,TGTGCCAGCAGCTTGGAGGGACCCGCCTATGGCTACACCTTC,CASSLEGPAYGYTF
TRBJ2-7,.,.,TRBV7-9,TGTGCCAGCAGCTTTGAGGTCGGCGAGCAGTACTTC,CASSFEVGEQYF
TRBJ1-5,.,TRBD1,TRBV18,TGTGCCAGCTCACCCAAGGGACAGGGAAGCAATCAGCCCCAGCATTTT,CASSPKGQGSNQPQHF
TRBJ2-1,.,.,TRBV6-4,TGTGCCAGCAGTCATCCGCGGGGTCAGGCGTACCCTAATGAGCAGTTCTTC,CASSHPRGQAYPNEQFF
TRBJ1-1,.,TRBD1,TRBV3-1/TRBV3-2,TGTGCCAGCAGTCCACAGGGGGAAGGGGCGACTGAAGCTTTCTTT,CASSPQGEGATEAFF
TRBJ1-1,.,.,TRBV11-1,TGTGCCAGCAGTCTAATCTTCACTGAAGCTTTCTTT,CASSLIFTEAFF
TRBJ1-6,.,TRBD1,TRBV5-6,TGTGCCAGCAGCCTAGGGACAGTAAGGTCACCCCTCCACTTT,CASSLGTVRSPLHF
TRBJ1-1,.,.,TRBV2,TGTGCCAGCAGGACCTCCACTGAAGCTTTCTTT,CASRTSTEAFF
TRBJ1-1,.,.,TRBV27,TGTGCCAGCAGACCGACAGCGAACACTGAAGCTTTCTTT,CASRPTANTEAFF
TRBJ1-6,.,.,TRBV18,TGTGCCAGCTCACGTGGACGGAATTCACCCCTCCACTTT,CASSRGRNSPLHF
TRBJ1-6,.,TRBD1,TRBV7-3,TGTGCCAGCAGCTCGATGGGACAGGGCCATTCACCCCTCCACTTT,CASSSMGQGHSPLHF
TRBJ1-1,.,.,TRBV11-1,TGTGCCAGCAGCTTAGGTATAGGAGCGAACACTGAAGCTTTCTTT,CASSLGIGANTEAFF
TRBJ2-3,.,.,TRBV10-3,TGTGCCCATGGGGGGCAGGCGAACACAGATACGCAGTATTTT,CAHGGQANTDTQYF
TRBJ2-1,once,.,TRBV7-8,TGTGCCAGCAGCCCAGTCGAGCGACCCTACAATGAGCAGTTCTTC,CASSPVERPYNEQFF
TRBJ1-1,.,.,TRBV6-6,TGTGCCAGCATTAACCCCGGGGGTGCAGCTTTCTTT,CASINPGGAAFF
TRBJ1-1,.,.,TRBV9,TGTGCCAGCAGCCCAAGACCAAACACTGAAGCTTTCTTT,CASSPRPNTEAFF
TRBJ2-1,.,TRBD2,TRBV19,TGTGCCAGTAGTATGGGAGGGAACAATGAGCAGTTCTTC,CASSMGGNNEQFF
TRBJ2-7,.,.,TRBV9,TGTGCCAGCAGCGCCCGGGGCCTCCAGGACGAGCAGTACTTC,CASSARGLQDEQYF
TRBJ1-2,.,.,TRBV9,TGTGCCAGCAGCGTAGTTTCCGGAGGCTACACCTTC,CASSVVSGGYTF
TRBJ2-3,once,.,TRBV20-1,TGCAGTGCTATTGAGACAGACACAGATACGCAGTATTTT,CSAIETDTDTQYF
TRBJ1-3,.,.,TRBV5-4,TGTGCCAGCAGCCTTCAGGGTTCTGGAAACACCATATATTTT,CASSLQGSGNTIYF